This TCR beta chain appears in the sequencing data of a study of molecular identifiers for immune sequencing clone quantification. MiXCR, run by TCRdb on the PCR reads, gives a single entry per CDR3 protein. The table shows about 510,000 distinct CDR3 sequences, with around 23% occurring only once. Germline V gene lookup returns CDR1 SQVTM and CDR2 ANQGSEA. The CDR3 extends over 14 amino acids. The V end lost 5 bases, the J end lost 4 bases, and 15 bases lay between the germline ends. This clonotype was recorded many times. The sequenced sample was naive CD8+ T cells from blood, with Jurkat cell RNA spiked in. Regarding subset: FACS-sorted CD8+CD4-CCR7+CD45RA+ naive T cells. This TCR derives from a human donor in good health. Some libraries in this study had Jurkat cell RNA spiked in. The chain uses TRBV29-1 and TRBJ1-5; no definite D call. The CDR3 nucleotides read TGCAGCGTTCTTTCGGACGAACTTAATCAGCCCCAGCATTTT. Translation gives CSVLSDELNQPQHF.